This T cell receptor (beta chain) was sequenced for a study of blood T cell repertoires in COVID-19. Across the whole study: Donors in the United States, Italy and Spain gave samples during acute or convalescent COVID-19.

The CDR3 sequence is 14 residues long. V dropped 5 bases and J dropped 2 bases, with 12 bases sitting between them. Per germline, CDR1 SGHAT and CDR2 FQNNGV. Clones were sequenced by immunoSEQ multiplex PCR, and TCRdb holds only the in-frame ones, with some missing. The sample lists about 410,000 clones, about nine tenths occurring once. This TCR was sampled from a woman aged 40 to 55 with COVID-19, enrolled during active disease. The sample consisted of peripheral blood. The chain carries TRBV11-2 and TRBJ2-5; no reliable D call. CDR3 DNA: TGTGCCAGCAGCCCGAGGCGGCGGCAAGAGACCCAGTACTTC. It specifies CASSPRRRQETQYF.